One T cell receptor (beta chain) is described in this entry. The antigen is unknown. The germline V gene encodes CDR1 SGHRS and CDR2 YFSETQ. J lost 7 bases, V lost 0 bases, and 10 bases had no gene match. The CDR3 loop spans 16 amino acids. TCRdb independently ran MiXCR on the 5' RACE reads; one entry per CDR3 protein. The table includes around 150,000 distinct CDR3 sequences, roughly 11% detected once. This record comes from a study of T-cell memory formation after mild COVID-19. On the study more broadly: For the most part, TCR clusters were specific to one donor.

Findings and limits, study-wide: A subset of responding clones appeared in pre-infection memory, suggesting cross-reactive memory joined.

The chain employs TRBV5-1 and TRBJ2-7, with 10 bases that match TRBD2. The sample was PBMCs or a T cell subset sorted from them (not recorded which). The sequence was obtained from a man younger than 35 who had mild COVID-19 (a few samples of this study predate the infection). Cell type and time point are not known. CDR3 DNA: TGCGCCAGCAGCTTGGTCACAGCAGCGGGGGGGCGTGAGCAGTACTTC. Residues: CASSLVTAAGGREQYF. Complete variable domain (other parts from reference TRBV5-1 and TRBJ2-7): KAGVTQTPRYLIKTRGQQVTLSCSPISGHRSVSWYQQTPGQGLQFLFEYFSETQRNKGNFPGRFSGRQFSNSRSEMNVSTLELGDSALYLCASSLVTAAGGREQYFGPGTRLTVT.